Following are 15 T cell receptor beta chains from one sample sequenced in a study of blood T cell repertoires in COVID-19. Produced via immunoSEQ multiplex PCR; TCRdb's table is partial and in-frame only. Among fewer than 700,000 clones listed, roughly nine tenths were seen once. The sample taken for sequencing was peripheral blood. The receptors come from a woman aged 50 to 60 with COVID-19, enrolled during active disease.

The chain joins TRBV11-3 to TRBJ2-5; D may be TRBD1 (7 bases). Germline V gene sequence: CDR1 SGHNT, CDR2 YENEEA. V lost 2 bases and J lost 4, with 8 bases in between. The CDR3 contains 13 residues. The DNA for the CDR3 is TGTGCCAGCAGCTTACAGGGGGGAGAGACCCAGTACTTC. It encodes CASSLQGGETQYF.

The chain joins TRBV24-1 to TRBJ2-3; 13 positions agree with TRBD2. The V and J ends lost 3 bases and 7 bases, in that order; junction bases with no gene match: 6. CDR1 is KGHDR, CDR2 SFDVKD, per germline. The CDR3 loop spans 16 amino acids. The CDR3 bases are TGTGCCACCAGTGATCCGGGACTAGCGGGGAAGAATACGCAGTATTTT. Protein product: CATSDPGLAGKNTQYF.

The chain is built from TRBV5-1 and TRBJ1-2; 9 bases match TRBD1. Germline V gene sequence: CDR1 SGHRS, CDR2 YFSETQ. The CDR3 covers 16 residues. Trimming cost V 2 bases and J 4 bases; bases outside gene matches: 9. CDR3 in DNA: TGCGCCAGCAGCTTAGACCGGGACAGGGCCTTCTATGGCTACACCTTC. As protein: CASSLDRDRAFYGYTF.

The chain recombines TRBV19 with TRBJ2-4; TRBD1 is a possible D gene (6 bases). Trimming took off 3 bases at V and 4 bases at J, with 13 bases between the two ends. Looked up from germline, CDR1 is LNHDA and CDR2 is SQIVND (reference sequence). The CDR3 consists of 15 residues. The CDR3 here is CASSINAGDKNIQYF. CDR3 coding DNA: TGTGCCAGTAGTATCAACGCAGGGGATAAAAACATTCAGTACTTC.

This chain connects TRBV29-1 to TRBJ2-7; the match to TRBD1 covers 9 bases. The CDR3 is 13 residues long. Germline V gives CDR1 SQVTM, CDR2 ANQGSEA. V lost 6 bases to trimming and J lost 7 bases; unmatched junction nucleotides: 10. The CDR3 DNA is TGCAGCGTCGAGACAGGGGGAAAGGGGGAGCAGTACTTC. Its translation is CSVETGGKGEQYF.

The chain links TRBV2 to TRBJ2-2, with 7 bases fitting TRBD1. Per the germline V gene, CDR1 is SNHLY and CDR2 is FYNNEI. The CDR3 covers 14 residues. The trim removed 10 bases at V and 5 bases at J, leaving 10 bases unmatched. CDR3 amino acids: CATCYLRGTGELFF. As DNA, the CDR3 is TGTGCCACCTGTTATCTCAGGGGGACCGGGGAGCTGTTTTTT. Full variable domain (remainder filled in from reference TRBV2 and TRBJ2-2): EPEVTQTPSHQVTQMGQEVILRCVPISNHLYFYWYRQILGQKVEFLVSFYNNEISEKSEIFDDQFSVERPDGSNFTLKIRSTKLEDSAMYFCATCYLRGTGELFFGEGSRLTVL.

The chain carries TRBV5-1 and TRBJ1-3; no definite D call. With 1 base removed from V and 3 bases from J, the gap between germline ends came to 8 bases. The CDR3 is made up of 14 amino acids. CDR1 and CDR2 (germline): SGHRS, YFSETQ. The CDR3 sequence: CASSLTVYGNTIYF. CDR3 nucleotide sequence: TGCGCCAGCAGCTTGACGGTTTATGGAAACACCATATATTTT.

CDR3 nucleotides: TGCGCCAGCAGCTCTAGGACAGGAGGGGAAAAACTGTTTTTT. It encodes CASSSRTGGEKLFF. V and J are TRBV5-1 and TRBJ1-4; TRBD1 aligns across 7 bases. The trim removed 3 bases at V and 8 bases at J, leaving 7 bases unmatched. CDR3 length equals 14 residues. Germline V gives CDR1 SGHRS, CDR2 YFSETQ.

The chain employs TRBV18 and TRBJ1-1; D remains ambiguous. The V gene lost 4 bases and the J gene lost 4 bases, with 22 bases spanning the gap. CDR3 size: 17 residues. Germline V gene data show CDR1 as KGHSH and CDR2 as LQKENI. The CDR3 loop reads CASSQTPGTFLGTEAFF. The CDR3 DNA reads TGTGCCAGCTCACAGACACCGGGAACCTTCCTGGGCACTGAAGCTTTCTTT.

V usage is TRBV5-1 and J usage is TRBJ1-4; 8 bases are a match to TRBD1. V lost 2 bases to trimming and J lost 4 bases; unmatched junction nucleotides: 4. The CDR3 contains 15 residues. Germline V CDR1 and CDR2: SGHRS, YFSETQ. CDR3 nucleotide sequence: TGCGCCAGCAGCTTTGGGGGACAGGATAATGAAAAACTGTTTTTT. Translation gives CASSFGGQDNEKLFF.

The V gene is TRBV29-1, the J gene TRBJ2-7; D is possibly TRBD1 (5 bases). This CDR3 has 12 amino acids. V lost 6 bases, J lost 3 bases, and 12 bases lay in between. Per the germline V gene, CDR1 is SQVTM and CDR2 is ANQGSEA. CDR3 bases: TGCAGCGTAACGACAGATAACTACGAGCAGTACTTC. It is translated as CSVTTDNYEQYF.

The chain joins TRBV5-1 to TRBJ1-2; possibly TRBD1 for D (5 bases). The V gene's germline CDR1 is SGHRS and CDR2 YFSETQ. This CDR3 is built from 12 residues. Trimming left V 10 bases short and J 4 bases short, with 14 bases between. CDR3 bases: TGCGCCTCCCAGGGCGTCAGCTATGGCTACACCTTC. The encoded protein is CASQGVSYGYTF.

The gene calls are TRBV4-1 and TRBJ2-2; 12 bases align to TRBD1. Germline CDR1 reads MGHRA; CDR2 reads YSYEKL. V shed 3 bases, J shed 3 bases, and the junction held 5 bases outside the gene matches. This CDR3 is 17 amino acids long. CDR3 bases: TGCGCCAGCAGCCAGAGGGGACAGGGGGCGGACACCGGGGAGCTGTTTTTT. This codes for CASSQRGQGADTGELFF.

The V and J genes are TRBV7-2 and TRBJ1-6, with D possibly TRBD1 on 5 matching bases. Trimming cost V 5 bases and J 4 bases, with 18 bases left between them. Looked up from germline, CDR1 is SGHTA and CDR2 is FQGNSA. The CDR3 runs to 17 residues. In DNA, the CDR3 is TGTGCCAGCAGCGCCCGGGGAGGGGACCAGTATAATTCACCCCTCCACTTT. This encodes CASSARGGDQYNSPLHF.

The chain combines TRBV5-1 with TRBJ1-2, with 7 bases matching TRBD1. Germline V gene lookup returns CDR1 SGHRS and CDR2 YFSETQ. V lost 4 bases, J lost 6 bases, and 9 bases stayed unmatched. The CDR3 sequence is 14 residues long. The DNA for the CDR3 is TGCGCCAGCAGCCCCCGAAACACAGGGGATGGCTACACCTTC. It specifies CASSPRNTGDGYTF.